The 7 T cell receptor beta chains listed next were all sequenced from one sample in a study of blood T cell repertoires in COVID-19. Sequencing was performed with immunoSEQ multiplex PCR; in TCRdb, only in-frame clones are kept and a portion is missing. The sample records hundreds of thousands of clones, 90% to 95% being singletons. What was sequenced was peripheral blood. These receptor sequences come from a woman between 18 and 29 years old who had recovered from COVID-19.

This sequence joins TRBV4-3 and TRBJ1-1; 8 bases line up with TRBD1. J was trimmed by 4 bases and V by 4 bases; bases with no gene match: 11. This CDR3 contains 16 residues. CDR1 and CDR2 (germline): LGHNA, YSLEER. CDR3 in DNA: TGCGCCAGCAGCCGACGGACAGGGCAACCTTCCACTGAAGCTTTCTTT. Translating gives CASSRRTGQPSTEAFF.

The chain joins TRBV19 to TRBJ2-2; 13 bases match TRBD2. With 3 bases clipped from V and 1 base from J, the junction kept 8 bases outside the gene matches. CDR1 and CDR2 (germline): LNHDA, SQIVND (reference sequence). This CDR3 spans 19 amino acids. The CDR3 spells CASSMRTSGSTLNTGELFF. The CDR3 nucleotides are TGTGCCAGTAGTATGAGGACTAGCGGGAGCACTTTGAACACCGGGGAGCTGTTTTTT.

The gene calls are TRBV19 and TRBJ2-1; tentatively, D is TRBD1 (5 bases). The germline V and J ends were trimmed by 5 bases and 1 base, with 9 bases remaining between them. Per the germline V gene, CDR1 is LNHDA and CDR2 is SQIVND (reference sequence). The CDR3 consists of 14 residues. The CDR3 DNA follows: TGTGCCAGTAGTGTAAGACAGTCCTACAATGAGCAGTTCTTC. It is translated as CASSVRQSYNEQFF.

CDR3 protein: CASSRTSGRDSSYNEQFF. The CDR3 nucleotides read TGTGCCAGTAGTAGAACTAGCGGGAGGGACAGCTCCTACAATGAGCAGTTCTTC. The rearrangement uses TRBV19 and TRBJ2-1, with TRBD2 matching over 13 bases. CDR1 LNHDA and CDR2 SQIVND come from the germline V gene (reference sequence). CDR3 length: 18 amino acids. J lost 0 bases, V lost 4 bases, and 6 bases had no gene match. The whole variable domain, remainder taken from reference TRBV19 and TRBJ2-1, is DGGITQSPKYLFRKEGQNVTLSCEQNLNHDAMYWYRQDPGQGLRLIYYSQIVNDFQKGDIAEGYSVSREKKESFPLTVTSAQKNPTAFYLCASSRTSGRDSSYNEQFFGPGTRLTVL.

The rearrangement joins TRBV7-9 to TRBJ1-2, with TRBD1 matching over 7 bases. Germline V gene sequence: CDR1 SEHNR, CDR2 FQNEAQ (reference sequence). The CDR3 has 14 amino acids. J gave up 8 bases and V 0 bases, and 6 bases lay outside the gene matches. The CDR3, as DNA: TGTGCCAGCAGCTTAGCCCTGACAGGGCGAGGCTACACCTTC. This sequence encodes CASSLALTGRGYTF.

The rearrangement links TRBV6-1 to TRBJ2-7, with TRBD2 matching 8 bases. V lost 4 bases and J lost 0; bases outside the gene matches: 8. Germline V lookup: CDR1 MNHNS, CDR2 SASEGT. This CDR3 is 16 amino acids long. The CDR3 protein is CASSGRSGSRSYEQYV. CDR3 bases: TGTGCCAGCAGTGGGAGAAGCGGGAGTCGCTCCTACGAGCAGTACGTC.

This clone has only one observation. The CDR3 is CASSIRAGELFF. The CDR3 bases are TGTGCCAGTAGTATCAGGGCCGGGGAGCTGTTTTTT. The chain combines TRBV19 with TRBJ2-2, with D possibly matching TRBD1 (5 bases). Trimming took 3 bases from V and 6 from J, leaving 5 bases between them. This CDR3 spans 12 amino acids. Germline-derived CDR1 and CDR2 are LNHDA and SQIVND (reference sequence). The full variable domain, rest sourced from reference TRBV19 and TRBJ2-2, is DGGITQSPKYLFRKEGQNVTLSCEQNLNHDAMYWYRQDPGQGLRLIYYSQIVNDFQKGDIAEGYSVSREKKESFPLTVTSAQKNPTAFYLCASSIRAGELFFGEGSRLTVL.